This TCR beta chain was documented in a study of blood T cell repertoires in COVID-19. Study in general: Sites across the United States, Italy and Spain contributed samples from acute and convalescent COVID-19.

Generated by immunoSEQ multiplex PCR, the TCRdb table keeps only in-frame clones and is missing some. The table shows around 94,000 clones, with approximately 84% occurring only once. The J segment lost 0 bases and the V segment lost 5 bases, leaving 6 bases of the junction unmatched. Germline lookup yields CDR1 LNHDA and CDR2 SQIVND (reference sequence). The CDR3 extends over 16 amino acids. The sequenced material came from peripheral blood. The chain uses TRBV19 and TRBJ2-1; 8 nucleotides align to TRBD2. This TCR derives from a human donor in a cohort sampled during active COVID-19. As DNA, the CDR3 is TGTGCCAGTAGTGCGACTAGCGCCAGCTCCTACAATGAGCAGTTCTTC. Protein sequence: CASSATSASSYNEQFF.